The T cell receptor beta chain under discussion was sequenced for a study of blood T cell repertoires in COVID-19. Study overall: Some COVID-19 samples were acute and others convalescent; all came from the United States, Italy and Spain. Sample material is recorded as cDNA or gDNA derived from T cells, B-cell-depleted T cells, or PBMCs.

The CDR3 runs 15 residues. CDR1 and CDR2 from the germline V gene are MGHDK and SYGVNS. The germline V and J ends were trimmed by 3 bases and 2 bases, with 14 bases remaining between them. The authors' processing: It was from reference gene primer amplification that nucleated cell counts were estimated. This table comes from immunoSEQ multiplex PCR, and its TCRdb copy is limited to in-frame clones, with some not included. V and J calls and clone size are copied from that table; D and trimming were computed from the DNA. Here the sample spans 140,000 or so clones, about four fifths being singletons. The source of this sequence is a man aged 65 to 79 who had recovered from COVID-19. V gene TRBV25-1 combines with J gene TRBJ2-7; a possible D gene is TRBD1 (6 bases). Material: peripheral blood. The CDR3 DNA is TGTGCCAGCAGTGAGTTGACAGGTCGTACCTACGAGCAGTACTTC. It is translated as CASSELTGRTYEQYF.